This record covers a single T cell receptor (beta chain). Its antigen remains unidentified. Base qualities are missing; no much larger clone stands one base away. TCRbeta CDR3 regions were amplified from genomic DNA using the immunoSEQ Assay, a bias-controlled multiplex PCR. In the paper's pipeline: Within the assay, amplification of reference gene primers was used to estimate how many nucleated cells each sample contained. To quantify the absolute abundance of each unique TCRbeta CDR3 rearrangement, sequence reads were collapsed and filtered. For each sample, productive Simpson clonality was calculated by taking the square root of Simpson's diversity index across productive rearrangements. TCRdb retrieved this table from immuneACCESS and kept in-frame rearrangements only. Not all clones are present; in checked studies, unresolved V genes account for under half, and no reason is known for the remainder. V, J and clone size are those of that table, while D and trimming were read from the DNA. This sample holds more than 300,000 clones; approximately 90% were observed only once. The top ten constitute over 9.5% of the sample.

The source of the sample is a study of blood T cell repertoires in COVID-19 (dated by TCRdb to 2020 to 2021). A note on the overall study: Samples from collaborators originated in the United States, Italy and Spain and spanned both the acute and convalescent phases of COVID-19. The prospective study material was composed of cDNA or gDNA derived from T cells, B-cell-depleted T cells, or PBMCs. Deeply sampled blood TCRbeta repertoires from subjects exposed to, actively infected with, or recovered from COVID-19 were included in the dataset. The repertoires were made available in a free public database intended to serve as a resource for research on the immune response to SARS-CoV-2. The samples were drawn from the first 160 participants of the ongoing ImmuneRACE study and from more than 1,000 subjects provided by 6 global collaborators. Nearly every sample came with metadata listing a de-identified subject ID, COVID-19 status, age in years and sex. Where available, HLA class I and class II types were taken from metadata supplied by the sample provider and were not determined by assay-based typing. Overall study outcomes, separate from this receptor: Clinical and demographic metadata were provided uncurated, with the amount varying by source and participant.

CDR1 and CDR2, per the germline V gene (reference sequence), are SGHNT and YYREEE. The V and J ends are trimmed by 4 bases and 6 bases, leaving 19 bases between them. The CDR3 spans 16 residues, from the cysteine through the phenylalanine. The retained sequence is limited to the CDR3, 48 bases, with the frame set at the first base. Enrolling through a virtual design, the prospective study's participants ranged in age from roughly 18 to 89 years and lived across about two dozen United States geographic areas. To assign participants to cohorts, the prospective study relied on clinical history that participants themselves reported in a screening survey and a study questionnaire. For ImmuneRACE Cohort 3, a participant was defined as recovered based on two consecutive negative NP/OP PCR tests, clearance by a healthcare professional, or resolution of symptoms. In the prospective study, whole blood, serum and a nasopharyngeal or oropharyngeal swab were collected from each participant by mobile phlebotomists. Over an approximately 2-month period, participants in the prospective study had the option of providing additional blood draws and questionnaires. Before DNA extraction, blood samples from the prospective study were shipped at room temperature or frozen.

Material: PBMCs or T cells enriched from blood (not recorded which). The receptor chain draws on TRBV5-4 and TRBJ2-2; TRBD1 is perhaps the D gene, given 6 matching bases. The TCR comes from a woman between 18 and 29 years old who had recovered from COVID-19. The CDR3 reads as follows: CASSQNGGPTPGELFF. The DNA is TGTGCCAGCAGCCAAAATGGGGGCCCCACACCCGGGGAGCTGTTTTTT.